The T cell receptor (beta chain) under discussion was sequenced for a study of T cells in Graves' hyperthyroidism and ophthalmopathy (dated by TCRdb to between 2018 and 2020). Regarding the study in general: Peripheral blood samples were taken at the time of initial diagnosis, prior to any treatment. After sampling, hyperthyroidism patients received methimazole starting at 30 mg daily, and ophthalmopathy patients received high-dose intravenous methylprednisolone. Whether ophthalmopathy could be predicted prospectively was tested in an independent validation cohort made up of approximately 19 hyperthyroidism patients plus 17 patients who later progressed to ophthalmopathy. To identify TCR V-J signatures that set the groups apart, the researchers used a discovery cohort of 100 patients, made up of 40 to 45 with Graves' ophthalmopathy and about 55 with stable Graves' hyperthyroidism. The 75 to 100 discovery patients were randomly split 7:3 into training and test sets. Thyroid tissue and blood T-cell repertoires from about six Graves' hyperthyroidism patients were also compared in the study. TCR Vbeta CDR3 sequencing of approximately 140 peripheral blood samples (over 40 ophthalmopathy, about 75 hyperthyroidism and roughly 17 progressor patients) is reported in the paper. Beyond this particular receptor, the publication reports: Most expanded thyroid clonotypes (frequency above 0.001) were also detected in blood, suggesting blood repertoires may reflect thyroid immune responses. No statistical method was used to set the sample size in advance, and investigators knew the group allocation. A 13 V-J signature model separated ophthalmopathy from stable hyperthyroidism, with about 88% sensitivity and around 84% specificity in cross-validation and 80%/75% in testing. In validation, the model predicted progression to ophthalmopathy a median of roughly six months before onset, with roughly 70% sensitivity and 72.22% specificity.

V loses 0 bases, J loses 10 bases, and the germline ends lie 15 bases apart. Per the germline V gene, LGHNA is the CDR1 and YSLEER is the CDR2. The CDR3 measures 14 amino acids from cysteine to phenylalanine. CDR3 DNA only is kept here, 42 bases in frame from base 1. The TCR beta CDR3 regions were amplified from RNA transcripts. For the first round of RT-PCR on the TCR CDR3, the HTBI primer set was used together with the Qiagen OneStep RT-PCR kit. Libraries were constructed in a second round of multiplex PCR, after which size selection and purification were carried out. Libraries were sequenced paired-end with 100 bp reads on an Illumina HiSeq2000. On the study's bioinformatics: SOAPnuke was used to process the raw data, throwing out any read that contained adapters or uncalled bases, had a mean Phred below 15, or lacked an exact constant-primer or identifier match. COPE v1.2.5 was used to merge the high-quality paired reads, and each unique nucleotide sequence was defined as a clonotype. MiTCR v1.1 was used to align the clonotypes against IMGT TRBV, TRBD and TRBJ reference segments. Only V-J combinations with frequency above 0.0001, covering 99% to 99.2% of repertoires, were analysed. A TCS score was defined as the ratio between F50 (clonal expansion) and ExV (chaos), using BLOSUM62-based TCRdist between CDR3 peptides within each V-J. Welch's t-statistics and random forest reduced around 520 V-J features to fewer than 15, which were used in a naive Bayes classifier (R e1071). Clones were called with MiXCR by TCRdb after fastp trimmed the public reads at Q25, and only in-frame beta chains were retained. Each entry merges the rows of one CDR3 protein and shows their most common DNA and genes. What appears here as the V and J calls and clone size reflects TCRdb's work, not the paper's. This sample gives about 96,000 distinct CDR3 sequences in total; roughly 56% of them show up just once. 27% of the sample goes to the ten largest clones.

Stable Graves' hyperthyroidism was defined as the absence of progression to ophthalmopathy over 18 months of follow-up. Hyperthyroidism patients were newly diagnosed, had a disease duration of under 2 months, and were aged 18 to 65 years. The study excluded patients with uncontrolled infections, other autoimmune diseases, pregnancy or lactation. Diagnoses were based on clinical symptoms, serum thyroxine and TRAb, thyroid ultrasound and orbital computed tomography. PBMCs were separated from 7.5 to 10 ml of fresh peripheral blood using Ficoll-Paque density gradient centrifugation. Trizol reagent was used to extract total RNA, and RNA quality was then checked on an Agilent 2100 Bioanalyzer. Ten or more counts support this clonotype. What this receptor recognizes is not known. Within one base of it there is no much larger clone, and no base qualities were kept.

The sequence came from a woman aged 35 to 49 with Graves' hyperthyroidism. Sequenced input: blood. The receptor chain draws on TRBV4-3 and TRBJ1-1, and TRBD1 may be the D gene, going by 5 matching bases. The sequenced DNA: TGCGCCAGCAGCCAAGATTCATCCAGGGCGGGAGCTTTCTTT. It specifies CASSQDSSRAGAFF.